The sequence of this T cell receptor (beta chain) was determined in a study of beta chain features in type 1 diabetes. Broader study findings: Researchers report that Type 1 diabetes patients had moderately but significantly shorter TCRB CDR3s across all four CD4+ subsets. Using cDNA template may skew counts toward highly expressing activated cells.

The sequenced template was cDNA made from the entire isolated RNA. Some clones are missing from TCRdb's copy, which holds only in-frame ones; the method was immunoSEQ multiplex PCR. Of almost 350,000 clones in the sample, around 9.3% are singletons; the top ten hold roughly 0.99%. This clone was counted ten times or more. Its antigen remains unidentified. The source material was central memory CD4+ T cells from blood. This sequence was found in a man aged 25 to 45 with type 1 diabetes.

CDR3 sequence reads: CASTSVGALGNTEAFF. CDR3 sequence (DNA): TGTGCCAGCACTTCGGTTGGGGCGCTGGGGAACACTGAAGCTTTCTTT. The genes are TRBV14 and TRBJ1-1; weak D call: TRBD1 (5 bases). V gave up 7 bases and J gave up 1 base, with 19 bases separating them. Germline V gene sequence: CDR1 SGHDN, CDR2 FVKESK. The CDR3 is 16 amino acids.